The 17 T cell receptor beta chains below were found in one sample sequenced in a study of OX40 agonist ivuxolimab in advanced cancers. Measured with immunoSEQ multiplex PCR; TCRdb has only the in-frame clones, and not every one. The sample comprises about 35,000 clones, 65% to 80% of which are singletons, and 14% to 15% rests with the top ten. This sample comprised CD4+ or CD8+ T cells sorted from blood, obtained in a trial of the OX40 agonist ivuxolimab. Receptors originate from an adult with an advanced solid tumor such as melanoma, head and neck, liver or kidney cancer.

The chain links TRBV6-4 to TRBJ2-1; TRBD2 aligns across 9 bases. This CDR3 has 15 amino acids. Germline CDR1 reads MRHNA; CDR2 reads SNTAGT. V was clipped by 7 bases and J by 8 bases; unmatched bases: 12. The DNA of the CDR3 is TGTGCCAGCATCAAAACTAGCGGGCCTAGGGATGAGCAGTTCTTC. The encoded protein is CASIKTSGPRDEQFF.

This clone showed up just once. The chain couples TRBV6-6 to TRBJ2-7; D may be TRBD2 (6 bases). CDR1 is MNHNY and CDR2 is SVGAGI in the germline V gene (reference sequence). V lost 4 bases and J lost 0, with 13 bases in between. The CDR3 runs to 15 residues. Here the CDR3 DNA reads TGTGCCAGCAGTTCACTAGCTCAAAGCTCCTACGAGCAGTACTTC. Translated: CASSSLAQSSYEQYF.

The chain has TRBV7-2 and TRBJ2-7; no firm D call. Germline-derived CDR1 and CDR2 are SGHTA and FQGNSA. V was pared by 1 base and J by 7 bases, with 17 bases between. The CDR3 runs 15 residues. The CDR3 loop is CASSLGVTSVGEQYF. The CDR3, as DNA: TGTGCCAGCAGCTTAGGGGTGACCTCGGTGGGGGAGCAGTACTTC.

This clone came up a few times. This chain links TRBV19 with TRBJ2-5; the match to TRBD2 covers 9 bases. In germline, CDR1 is LNHDA, CDR2 SQIVND (reference sequence). J was trimmed by 2 bases and V by 5 bases; bases with no gene match: 6. This CDR3 has 15 amino acids. The CDR3 loop reads CASSVSGGPQETQYF. The DNA for the CDR3 is TGTGCCAGTAGTGTTAGCGGGGGCCCTCAAGAGACCCAGTACTTC.

J is TRBJ2-7 and V is TRBV2, with 8 nucleotides matching TRBD2. CDR1 and CDR2 from the germline V gene are SNHLY and FYNNEI. The CDR3 spans 17 residues. V was pared by 2 bases and J by 4 bases, with 13 bases of the junction left unmatched. In DNA form, the CDR3 reads TGTGCCAGCAGTGAAACCCCCCCGGCGGGGGGCGGATACGAGCAGTACTTC. It codes for CASSETPPAGGGYEQYF.

A note on this clone: The junction and the germline gene differ at one end; a read error may be behind it. This rearrangement joins TRBV6-1 to TRBJ1-6; D call uncertain. Germline lookup yields CDR1 MNHNS and CDR2 SASEGT. This CDR3 is 14 amino acids long. This CDR3 is CASSEALVGSPLYF. As DNA, the CDR3 is TGTGCCAGCAGTGAAGCTTTGGTGGGTTCACCCCTCTACTTT.

The rearrangement uses TRBV7-8 and TRBJ2-5; a weak D match, TRBD2 (6 bases). Germline lookup yields CDR1 SGHVS and CDR2 FQNEAQ. The CDR3 has 13 amino acids. Trimming took 3 bases from V and 3 from J, leaving 8 bases between them. CDR3 sequence reads: CASSFAGKETQYF. CDR3 nucleotide sequence: TGTGCCAGCAGCTTTGCGGGGAAAGAGACCCAGTACTTC.

The chain couples TRBV6-6 to TRBJ1-4, with D hard to call. CDR1 and CDR2 (germline): MNHNY, SVGAGI (reference sequence). The CDR3 length is 14 residues. Trimming pared 0 bases from V and 5 bases from J, leaving 7 bases between. The DNA of the CDR3 is TGTGCCAGCAGTTACTCGACACGAAATGAAAAACTGTTTTTT. Protein sequence: CASSYSTRNEKLFF.

This chain connects TRBV10-2 to TRBJ1-1; perhaps TRBD1 as D (6 bases). This CDR3 region has 14 residues. CDR1 is WSHSY, CDR2 SAAADI, per germline. V was cut by 4 bases and J by 5 bases, with 14 bases left in between. In DNA form, the CDR3 reads TGCGCCAGCAGTGTGGACAGTGTTAGGACTGAAGCTTTCTTT. Its translation: CASSVDSVRTEAFF.

The V and J genes are TRBV11-2 and TRBJ1-6; D remains unclear. The V end lost 6 bases, the J end lost 4 bases, and 13 bases lay between the germline ends. There are 15 residues in the CDR3. The germline gives CDR1 SGHAT, CDR2 FQNNGV. DNA for the CDR3: TGTGCCAGCAGGGGGTACGAAGGTTATAATTCACCCCTCCACTTT. Protein sequence: CASRGYEGYNSPLHF.

This chain uses TRBV5-6 with TRBJ2-7; a possible D gene is TRBD1 (6 bases). V lost 1 base to trimming and J lost 2 bases, with 13 bases between them. The CDR3 contains 15 residues. Per germline, CDR1 SGHDT and CDR2 YYEEEE. CDR3 nucleotides: TGTGCCAGCAGCTTGTGGGGGCCGGGTACCTACGAGCAGTACTTC. This translates into CASSLWGPGTYEQYF.

The chain recombines TRBV11-2 with TRBJ2-7, with 10 positions matching TRBD2. Germline V gene lookup returns CDR1 SGHAT and CDR2 FQNNGV. This CDR3 contains 18 residues. V shed 5 bases and J 3 bases; nucleotides not matched to a gene: 16. The CDR3 loop reads CASSLTRASGGGGYEQYF. The CDR3 bases are TGTGCCAGCAGCCTAACACGGGCTAGCGGGGGAGGGGGCTACGAGCAGTACTTC.

This chain uses TRBV18 with TRBJ2-3; 8 bases agree with TRBD1. The CDR3 is made up of 15 amino acids. Germline V gene sequence: CDR1 KGHSH, CDR2 LQKENI. V lost 4 bases and J lost 4; bases outside the gene matches: 7. CDR3 DNA sequence: TGTGCCAGCTCACTTGGGGCAGGGGGCTCAGATACGCAGTATTTT. Amino acid sequence: CASSLGAGGSDTQYF.

This clone appeared once. V is TRBV19 and J is TRBJ2-3; TRBD2 aligns across 9 bases. The V and J ends lost 6 bases and 2 bases, in that order; junction bases with no gene match: 9. The germline V gene has CDR1 LNHDA and CDR2 SQIVND (reference sequence). The CDR3 length is 16 residues. CDR3 bases: TGTGCCAGTAGATCGGAGACTAGCGGCTTCACAGATACGCAGTATTTT. Protein: CASRSETSGFTDTQYF.

This rearrangement joins TRBV9 to TRBJ2-2; TRBD2 aligns across 7 bases. CDR1 SGDLS and CDR2 YYNGEE come from the germline V gene. J lost 6 bases, V lost 4 bases, and 12 bases had no gene match. The CDR3 contains 16 residues. The CDR3 reads CASSPTWTSLSGELFF. The DNA for the CDR3 is TGTGCCAGCAGCCCTACCTGGACTAGTTTGTCCGGGGAGCTGTTTTTT.

V usage is TRBV2 and J usage is TRBJ2-7; TRBD1 matches at 7 bases. In germline, CDR1 is SNHLY, CDR2 FYNNEI. CDR3 length: 15 amino acids. The junction had 13 bases not matched to a gene; V was cut back by 5 bases and J by 6 bases. The CDR3 is CASSYAQDRTGEQYF. The CDR3 DNA reads as TGTGCCAGCAGTTACGCCCAGGACAGGACAGGCGAGCAGTACTTC.

This chain joins TRBV30 and TRBJ1-5; D unclear. This CDR3 comprises 11 residues. V was shortened by 5 bases and J by 7 bases, with 9 bases between the two germline ends. Germline V gene sequence: CDR1 GTSNPN, CDR2 SVGIG (reference sequence). Here the CDR3 reads CAWGRRQPQHF. The CDR3 DNA reads as TGTGCCTGGGGTAGGAGACAGCCCCAGCATTTT. The full variable domain, in which reference TRBV30 and TRBJ1-5 provide the parts outside the CDR3, is SQTIHQWPATLVQPVGSPLSLECTVEGTSNPNLYWYRQAAGRGLQLLFYSVGIGQISSEVPQNLSASRPQDRQFILSSKKLLLSDSGFYLCAWGRRQPQHFGDGTRLSIL.